Sequencing of this TCR beta chain was carried out in a study of T cell responses to AZD1222 COVID-19 vaccine. About this clone: Its matching antigen is unknown.

Points from the study as a whole: A reported finding is that nearly half of spike-specific TCRs target unmutated variant regions. Only 5 or 6 people who got AZD1222 tested seropositive at baseline. Most donors were white British and more were female, and clonal diversity was possibly underestimated.

Measured with immunoSEQ multiplex PCR; TCRdb has only the in-frame clones, and not every one. The sample yields about 140,000 clones, around nine tenths seen once. V lost 0 bases, J lost 8 bases, and 3 bases stayed unmatched. Germline V gene data show CDR1 as MNHEY and CDR2 as SVGAGI. The CDR3 has 15 residues. The material was peripheral blood, obtained 28 days after the second AZD1222 dose. V usage is TRBV6-5 and J usage is TRBJ1-6; 8 nucleotides match TRBD1. The clonotype originates from an adult who received the AZD1222 COVID-19 vaccine. The CDR3 coding sequence is TGTGCCAGCAGTTACTCTTACAGGGGGGATTCACCCCTCCACTTT. Protein sequence: CASSYSYRGDSPLHF.